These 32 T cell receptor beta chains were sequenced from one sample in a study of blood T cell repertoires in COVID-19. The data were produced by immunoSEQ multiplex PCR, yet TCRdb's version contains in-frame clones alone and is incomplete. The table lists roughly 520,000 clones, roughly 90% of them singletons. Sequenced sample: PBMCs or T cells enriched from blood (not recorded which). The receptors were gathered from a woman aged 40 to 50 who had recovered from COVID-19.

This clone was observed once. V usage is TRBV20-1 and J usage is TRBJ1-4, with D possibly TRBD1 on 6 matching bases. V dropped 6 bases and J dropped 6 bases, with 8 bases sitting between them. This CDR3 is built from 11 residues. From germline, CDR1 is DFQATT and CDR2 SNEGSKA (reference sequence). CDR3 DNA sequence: TGCAGTGCGACAGGTTATGAAAAACTGTTTTTT. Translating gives CSATGYEKLFF.

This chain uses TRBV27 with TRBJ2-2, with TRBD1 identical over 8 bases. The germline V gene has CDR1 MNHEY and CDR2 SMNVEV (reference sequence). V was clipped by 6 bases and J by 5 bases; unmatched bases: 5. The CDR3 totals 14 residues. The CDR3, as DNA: TGTGCCAGCAGGACCGACAGGGGAACCGGGGAGCTGTTTTTT. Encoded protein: CASRTDRGTGELFF.

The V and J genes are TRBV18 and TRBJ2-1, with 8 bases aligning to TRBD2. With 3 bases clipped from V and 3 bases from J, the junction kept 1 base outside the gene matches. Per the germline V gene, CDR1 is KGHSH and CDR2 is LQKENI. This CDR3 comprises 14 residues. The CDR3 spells CASSPGLDYNEQFF. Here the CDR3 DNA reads TGTGCCAGCTCACCGGGACTAGACTACAATGAGCAGTTCTTC.

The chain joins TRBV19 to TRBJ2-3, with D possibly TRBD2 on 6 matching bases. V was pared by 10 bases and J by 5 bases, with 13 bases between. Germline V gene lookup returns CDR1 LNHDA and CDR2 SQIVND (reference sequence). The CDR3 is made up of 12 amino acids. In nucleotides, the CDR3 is TGTGCCACGGGAGTAGCAAGAGATACGCAGTATTTT. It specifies CATGVARDTQYF.

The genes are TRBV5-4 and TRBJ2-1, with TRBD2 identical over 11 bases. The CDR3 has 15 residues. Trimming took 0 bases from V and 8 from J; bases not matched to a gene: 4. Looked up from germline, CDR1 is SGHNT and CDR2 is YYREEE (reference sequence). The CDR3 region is CASSLDGTSGDEQFF. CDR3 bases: TGTGCCAGCAGCTTGGATGGGACTAGCGGTGATGAGCAGTTCTTC.

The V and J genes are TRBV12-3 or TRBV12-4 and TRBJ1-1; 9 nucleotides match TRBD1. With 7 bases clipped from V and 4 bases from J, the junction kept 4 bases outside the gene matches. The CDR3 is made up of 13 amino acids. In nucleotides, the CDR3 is TGTGCCAGCACCAGGGACAGGGTCACTGAAGCTTTCTTT. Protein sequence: CASTRDRVTEAFF.

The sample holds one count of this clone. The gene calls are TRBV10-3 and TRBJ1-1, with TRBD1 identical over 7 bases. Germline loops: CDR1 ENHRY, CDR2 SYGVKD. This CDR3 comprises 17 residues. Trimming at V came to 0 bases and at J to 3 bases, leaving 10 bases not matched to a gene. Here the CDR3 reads CAISESRQGGLHTEAFF. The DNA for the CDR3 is TGTGCCATCAGTGAGTCGAGACAGGGAGGACTGCACACTGAAGCTTTCTTT.

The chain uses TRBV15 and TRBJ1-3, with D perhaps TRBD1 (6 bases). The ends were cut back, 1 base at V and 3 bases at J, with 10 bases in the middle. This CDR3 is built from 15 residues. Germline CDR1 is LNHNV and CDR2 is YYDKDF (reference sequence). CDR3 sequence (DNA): TGTGCCACCAGCAGAGCCCCAGGGGTTGGAAACACCATATATTTT. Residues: CATSRAPGVGNTIYF.

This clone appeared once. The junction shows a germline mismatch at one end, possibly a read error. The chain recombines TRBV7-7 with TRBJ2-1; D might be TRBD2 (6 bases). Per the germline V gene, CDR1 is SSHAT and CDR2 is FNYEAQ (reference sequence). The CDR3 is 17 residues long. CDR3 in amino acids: CASSLARGLASYNEQFF. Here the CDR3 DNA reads TGTGCTAGCAGCTTAGCGCGGGGCCTAGCCTCTTACAATGAGCAGTTCTTC.

CDR3 protein: CATSDYSGNTIYF. DNA for the CDR3: TGTGCCACCTCAGATTACTCTGGAAACACCATATATTTT. This chain connects TRBV24-1 to TRBJ1-3; D not resolved. CDR1 is KGHDR and CDR2 is SFDVKD in the germline V gene. The ends were cut back, 9 bases at V and 0 bases at J, with 8 bases in the middle. This CDR3 region has 13 residues.

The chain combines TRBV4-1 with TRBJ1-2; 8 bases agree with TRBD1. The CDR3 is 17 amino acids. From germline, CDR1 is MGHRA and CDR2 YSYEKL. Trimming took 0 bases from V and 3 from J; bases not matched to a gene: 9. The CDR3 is CASSQDPGRGLDYGYTF. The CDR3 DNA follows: TGCGCCAGCAGCCAAGATCCGGGCAGGGGGCTCGACTATGGCTACACCTTC.

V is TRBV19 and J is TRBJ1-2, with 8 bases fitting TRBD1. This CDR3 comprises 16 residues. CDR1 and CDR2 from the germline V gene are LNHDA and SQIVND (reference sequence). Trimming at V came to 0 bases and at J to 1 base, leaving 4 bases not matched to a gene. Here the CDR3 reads CASSIEGQGFNYGYTF. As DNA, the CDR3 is TGTGCCAGTAGTATAGAAGGACAGGGATTTAACTATGGCTACACCTTC.

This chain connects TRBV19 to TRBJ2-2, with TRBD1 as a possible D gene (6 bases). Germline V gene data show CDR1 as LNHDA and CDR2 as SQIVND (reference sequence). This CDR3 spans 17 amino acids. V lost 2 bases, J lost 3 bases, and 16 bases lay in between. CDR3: CASSILIWAGDTGELFF. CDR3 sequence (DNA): TGTGCCAGTAGTATACTAATCTGGGCAGGGGACACCGGGGAGCTGTTTTTT.

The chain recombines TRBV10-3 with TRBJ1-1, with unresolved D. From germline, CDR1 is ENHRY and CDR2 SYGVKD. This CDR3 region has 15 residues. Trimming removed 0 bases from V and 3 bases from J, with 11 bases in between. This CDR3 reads CAISESRNLYTEAFF. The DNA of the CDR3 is TGTGCCATCAGTGAGTCCAGGAACCTCTACACTGAAGCTTTCTTT.

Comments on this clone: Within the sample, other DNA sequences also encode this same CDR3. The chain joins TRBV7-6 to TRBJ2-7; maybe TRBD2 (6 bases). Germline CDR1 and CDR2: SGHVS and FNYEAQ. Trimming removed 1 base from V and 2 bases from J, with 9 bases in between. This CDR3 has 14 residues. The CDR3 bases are TGTGCCAGCAGCTTAGACGCGGGGCCCTACGAGCAGTACTTC. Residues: CASSLDAGPYEQYF. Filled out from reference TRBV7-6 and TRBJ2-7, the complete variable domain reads GAGVSQSPRYKVTKRGQDVALRCDPISGHVSLYWYRQALGQGPEFLTYFNYEAQQDKSGLPNDRFSAERPEGSISTLTIQRTEQRDSAMYRCASSLDAGPYEQYFGPGTRLTVT.

CDR3 nucleotides: TGTGCCAGTAGTCCACAGGGAACTAATGAAAAACTGTTTTTT. This sequence encodes CASSPQGTNEKLFF. This chain joins TRBV19 and TRBJ1-4, with D tentatively TRBD1 (6 bases). The length of the CDR3 is 14 residues. The germline V and J ends were trimmed by 5 bases and 1 base, with 8 bases remaining between them. Per the germline V gene, CDR1 is LNHDA and CDR2 is SQIVND (reference sequence).

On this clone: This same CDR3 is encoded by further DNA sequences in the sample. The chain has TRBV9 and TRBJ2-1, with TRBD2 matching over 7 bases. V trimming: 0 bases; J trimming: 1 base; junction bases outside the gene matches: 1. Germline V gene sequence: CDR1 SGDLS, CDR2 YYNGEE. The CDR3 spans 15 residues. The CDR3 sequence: CASSVGTRSYNEQFF. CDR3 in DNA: TGTGCCAGCAGCGTAGGGACTAGATCCTACAATGAGCAGTTCTTC. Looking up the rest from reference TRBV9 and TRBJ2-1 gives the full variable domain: DSGVTQTPKHLITATGQRVTLRCSPRSGDLSVYWYQQSLDQGLQFLIQYYNGEERAKGNILERFSAQQFPDLHSELNLSSLELGDSALYFCASSVGTRSYNEQFFGPGTRLTVL.

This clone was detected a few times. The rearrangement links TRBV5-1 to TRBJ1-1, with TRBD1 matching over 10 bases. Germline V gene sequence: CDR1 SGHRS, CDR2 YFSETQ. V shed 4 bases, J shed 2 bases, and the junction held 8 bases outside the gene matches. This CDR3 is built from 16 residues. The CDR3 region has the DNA TGCGCCAGCAGCCCCGGACAGGGGGTTATCAACACTGAAGCTTTCTTT. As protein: CASSPGQGVINTEAFF.

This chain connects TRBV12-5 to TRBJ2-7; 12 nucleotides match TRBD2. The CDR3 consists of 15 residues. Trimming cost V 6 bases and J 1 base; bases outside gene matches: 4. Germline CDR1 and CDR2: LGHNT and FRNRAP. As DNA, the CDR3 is TGTGCTAGTGGCCTTGGACTAGCGGGATCCTACGAGCAGTACTTC. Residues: CASGLGLAGSYEQYF.

The CDR3 nucleotides read TGTGCCAGCAGTTTAGAGTGGGTCAGAGAGGATGAGCAGTTCTTC. This gives the protein CASSLEWVREDEQFF. This chain connects TRBV28 to TRBJ2-1, with D unclear. The ends were cut back, 2 bases at V and 8 bases at J, with 16 bases in the middle. Germline V gives CDR1 MDHEN, CDR2 SYDVKM. CDR3 length equals 15 residues.

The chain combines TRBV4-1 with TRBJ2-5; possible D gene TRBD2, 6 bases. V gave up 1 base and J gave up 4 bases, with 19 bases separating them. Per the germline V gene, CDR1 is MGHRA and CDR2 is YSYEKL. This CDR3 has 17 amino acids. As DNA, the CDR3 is TGCGCCAGCAGCCAAGGTTCTGGAGGGGTCTTGGGAGAGACCCAGTACTTC. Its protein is CASSQGSGGVLGETQYF.

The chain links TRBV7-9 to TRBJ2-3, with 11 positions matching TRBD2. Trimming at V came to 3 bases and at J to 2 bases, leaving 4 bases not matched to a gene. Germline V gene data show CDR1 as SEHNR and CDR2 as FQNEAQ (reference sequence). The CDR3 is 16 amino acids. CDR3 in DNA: TGTGCCAGCAGCTTTGCGACTAGCGGGACCACAGATACGCAGTATTTT. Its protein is CASSFATSGTTDTQYF. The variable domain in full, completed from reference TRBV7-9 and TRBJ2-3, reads DTGVSQNPRHKITKRGQNVTFRCDPISEHNRLYWYRQTLGQGPEFLTYFQNEAQLEKSRLLSDRFSAERPKGSFSTLEIQRTEQGDSAMYLCASSFATSGTTDTQYFGPGTRLTVL.

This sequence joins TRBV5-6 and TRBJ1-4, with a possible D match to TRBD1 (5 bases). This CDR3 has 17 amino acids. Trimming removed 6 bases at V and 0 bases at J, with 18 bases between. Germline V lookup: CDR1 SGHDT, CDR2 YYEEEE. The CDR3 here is CASTELGRGATNEKLFF. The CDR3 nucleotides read TGTGCCAGCACCGAACTCGGGAGGGGAGCAACTAATGAAAAACTGTTTTTT.

CDR3 amino acids: CASSLSTGPLVFEQYF. In nucleotides, the CDR3 is TGTGCCAGCAGTTTATCGACAGGCCCTTTAGTCTTCGAGCAGTACTTC. The chain combines TRBV27 with TRBJ2-7; perhaps TRBD1 as D (6 bases). This CDR3 is 16 amino acids long. The germline V gene has CDR1 MNHEY and CDR2 SMNVEV (reference sequence). Between the trimmed V and J ends, which lost 0 bases and 6 bases, there was a span of 18 bases.

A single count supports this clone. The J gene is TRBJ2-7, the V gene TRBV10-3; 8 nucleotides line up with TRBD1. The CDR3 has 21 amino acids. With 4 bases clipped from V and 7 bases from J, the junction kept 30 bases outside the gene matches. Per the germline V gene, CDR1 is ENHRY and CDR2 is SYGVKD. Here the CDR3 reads CAISGRVRGQGNPSVLGEQYF. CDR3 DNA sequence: TGTGCCATCAGTGGGCGAGTTCGCGGACAGGGAAACCCCTCCGTCCTAGGAGAGCAGTACTTC.

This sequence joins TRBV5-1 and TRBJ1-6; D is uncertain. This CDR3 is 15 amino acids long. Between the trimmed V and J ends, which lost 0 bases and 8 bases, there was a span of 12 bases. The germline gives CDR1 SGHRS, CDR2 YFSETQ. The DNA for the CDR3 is TGCGCCAGCAGCTTGGAGTCCCGACTAGATTCACCCCTCCACTTT. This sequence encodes CASSLESRLDSPLHF. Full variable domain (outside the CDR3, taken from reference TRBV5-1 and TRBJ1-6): KAGVTQTPRYLIKTRGQQVTLSCSPISGHRSVSWYQQTPGQGLQFLFEYFSETQRNKGNFPGRFSGRQFSNSRSEMNVSTLELGDSALYLCASSLESRLDSPLHFGNGTRLTVT.

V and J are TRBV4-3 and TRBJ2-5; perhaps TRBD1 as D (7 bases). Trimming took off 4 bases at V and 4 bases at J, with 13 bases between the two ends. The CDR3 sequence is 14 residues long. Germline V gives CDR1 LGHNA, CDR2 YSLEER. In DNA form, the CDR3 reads TGCGCCAGCAGCCTCGGGACAGCGGGAGAGACCCAGTACTTC. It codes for CASSLGTAGETQYF.

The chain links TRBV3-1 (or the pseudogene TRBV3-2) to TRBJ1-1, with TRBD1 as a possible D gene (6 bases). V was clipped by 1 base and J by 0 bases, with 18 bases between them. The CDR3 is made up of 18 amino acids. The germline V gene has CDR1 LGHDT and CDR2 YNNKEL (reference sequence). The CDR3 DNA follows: TGTGCCAGCAGCCAAGGTGGCAGGGGAGGGCAGATGAACACTGAAGCTTTCTTT. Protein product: CASSQGGRGGQMNTEAFF.

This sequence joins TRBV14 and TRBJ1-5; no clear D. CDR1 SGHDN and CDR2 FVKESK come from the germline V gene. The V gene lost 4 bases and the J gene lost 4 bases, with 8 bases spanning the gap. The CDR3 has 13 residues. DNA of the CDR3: TGTGCCAGCAGCCCCTCCTTAAATCAGCCCCAGCATTTT. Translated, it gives CASSPSLNQPQHF.

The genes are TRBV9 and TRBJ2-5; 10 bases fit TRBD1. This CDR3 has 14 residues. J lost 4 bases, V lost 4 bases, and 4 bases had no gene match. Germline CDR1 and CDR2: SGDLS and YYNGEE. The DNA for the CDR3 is TGTGCCAGCAGCTCCGGACAGGGGGGAGAGACCCAGTACTTC. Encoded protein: CASSSGQGGETQYF.

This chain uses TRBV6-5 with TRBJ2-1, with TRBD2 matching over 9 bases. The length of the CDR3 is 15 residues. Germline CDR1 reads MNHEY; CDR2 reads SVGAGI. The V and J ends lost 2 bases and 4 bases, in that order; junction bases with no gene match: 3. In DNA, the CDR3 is TGTGCCAGCAGTTACGAACTAGCGGGTTACAATGAGCAGTTCTTC. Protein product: CASSYELAGYNEQFF.

CDR3 coding DNA: TGTGCCAGCAGGACAGGGTCCTACGAGCAGTACTTC. Translation: CASRTGSYEQYF. This chain links TRBV6-5 with TRBJ2-7; TRBD1 matches 7 bases. Germline assignment: CDR1 MNHEY and CDR2 SVGAGI. With V trimmed by 6 bases and J by 1 base, 0 bases remained unmatched. The CDR3 consists of 12 residues.